This T cell receptor beta chain is drawn from a study of T cells in Graves' hyperthyroidism and ophthalmopathy. On the study more broadly: Blood from the periphery was taken at initial diagnosis, before any treatment. Study-wide results and caveats: Ophthalmopathy, which appeared later, was predicted by the model a median 6.5 months before onset.

Amplification of TCR beta CDR3 regions used RNA as the template. The primer set for the first-round RT-PCR of the TCR CDR3 was HTBI. TCRdb fed the multiplex PCR reads into MiXCR, producing one record per CDR3 protein. The sample consists of under 300,000 distinct CDR3 sequences, about 15% of them appearing once. Newly diagnosed hyperthyroidism patients aged 18 to 65 years had disease lasting under 2 months. On the basis of clinical symptoms, serum thyroxine and TRAb, thyroid ultrasound and orbital computed tomography, diagnoses were made. To note about this clonotype: What it binds is not known.

The TCR was taken from a woman between 50 and 59 years old with Graves' hyperthyroidism that later progressed to Graves' ophthalmopathy. Sequencing was carried out using blood.

The CDR3 reads CAIRSPFDNEQFF. Written as DNA, the CDR3 is TGTGCCATCAGATCTCCCTTCGATAATGAGCAGTTCTTC. The rearrangement joins TRBV10-3 to TRBJ2-1; D is undetermined. Germline V lookup: CDR1 ENHRY, CDR2 SYGVKD. The V end was cut by 6 bases, the J end by 7 bases, with 13 bases between. The CDR3 is made up of 13 amino acids.